The present entry profiles one T cell receptor (beta chain) with its context. Its target is not known. The sample comes from a study of cytomegalovirus exposure and HLA in healthy donors. Study-wide results and caveats: TCR beta sequences reportedly predicted most subjects' HLA-A and HLA-B alleles accurately.

The PCR used 60 Vbeta and 13 Jbeta primers. TCRdb's table, derived via immunoSEQ multiplex PCR, lists solely in-frame clones and lacks some. There are some 150,000 clones in the sample; 70% to 80% occur only once, and about 2.3% lies in the top ten. The receptor comes from a woman between 45 and 65 years old in good health and CMV-seronegative. What was sequenced was PBMCs.

CDR3 amino acids: CASSQDQIPGQQYF. In DNA, the CDR3 is TGCGCCAGCAGCCAAGACCAGATCCCGGGACAGCAGTATTTT. The chain links TRBV4-3 to TRBJ2-3, with D possibly matching TRBD1 (6 bases). CDR3 length equals 14 residues. Germline V gene lookup returns CDR1 LGHNA and CDR2 YSLEER. The V gene lost 0 bases and the J gene lost 11 bases, with 15 bases spanning the gap.